One and the same sample provided the 21 T cell receptor beta chains below, sequenced in a study of graft-versus-host responses after intestinal transplantation. The antigens of these receptors remain unknown. Data came from immunoSEQ multiplex PCR; TCRdb stores just in-frame clones and leaves some out. The sample lists approximately 130,000 clones, approximately 90% occurring once. Sequenced here: unstimulated CD4+ T cells sorted from spleen or lymph node cells, sampled before intestinal transplant. The receptors stem from a human donor who received an intestinal transplant.

The genes are TRBV5-1 and TRBJ2-7; D is possibly TRBD1 (6 bases). Trimming cost V 4 bases and J 1 base, with 18 bases left between them. The CDR3 runs 16 residues. CDR1 SGHRS and CDR2 YFSETQ come from the germline V gene. The CDR3, as DNA: TGCGCCAGCAGCCTCTCAGGGGTCTCGTGGTCCTACGAGCAGTACTTC. Translated, it gives CASSLSGVSWSYEQYF.

This rearrangement joins TRBV6-5 to TRBJ2-1; 7 nucleotides align to TRBD1. In germline, CDR1 is MNHEY, CDR2 SVGAGI. V lost 5 bases to trimming and J lost 4 bases; unmatched junction nucleotides: 2. The CDR3 contains 13 residues. This chain's CDR3 is CASSMDRYNEQFF. CDR3 sequence (DNA): TGTGCCAGCAGTATGGACAGGTACAATGAGCAGTTCTTC.

V is TRBV5-5 and J is TRBJ1-6, with TRBD1 matching 7 bases. Germline V gene data show CDR1 as SGHKS and CDR2 as YYEKEE (reference sequence). The V gene end was trimmed by 5 bases and the J gene end by 4 bases; junction bases not matched to a gene: 6. The CDR3 covers 15 residues. The CDR3 bases are TGTGCCAGCAGGCGACAGGGAACTTATAATTCACCCCTCCACTTT. It translates to CASRRQGTYNSPLHF.

The V and J genes are TRBV5-6 and TRBJ2-5, with D perhaps given as TRBD1 or TRBD2 (5 bases each). This CDR3 is built from 14 residues. V lost 10 bases and J lost 1, with 17 bases in between. Germline V gene lookup returns CDR1 SGHDT and CDR2 YYEEEE. The CDR3 sequence: CASTRGTPQETQYF. The CDR3 DNA follows: TGTGCCTCCACCCGGGGCACCCCCCAAGAGACCCAGTACTTC.

V gene TRBV27 combines with J gene TRBJ2-2; 10 nucleotides align to TRBD2. The CDR3 runs 18 residues. Germline assignment: CDR1 MNHEY and CDR2 SMNVEV (reference sequence). Losses at the gene ends were 4 bases for V and 10 bases for J; bases not matched to a gene: 18. CDR3: CASSYSLGLAGAAAELFF. The CDR3 DNA is TGTGCCAGCAGTTACTCTTTGGGTCTAGCGGGAGCTGCGGCGGAGCTGTTTTTT.

The sample holds a few counts of this clone. The chain joins TRBV6-1 to TRBJ1-2; D gene ambiguous. Germline loops: CDR1 MNHNS, CDR2 SASEGT. The CDR3 totals 13 residues. V lost 3 bases and J lost 2, with 7 bases in between. The CDR3: CASSEGLNYGYTF. The DNA for the CDR3 is TGTGCCAGCAGTGAGGGGTTGAACTATGGCTACACCTTC.

Details on this clone: The sample carries other DNA sequences with the same CDR3. The genes are TRBV9 and TRBJ2-7; the D gene is possibly TRBD2 (6 bases). This CDR3 region has 13 residues. The germline CDR1 and CDR2 sequences are SGDLS and YYNGEE. Trimming took off 0 bases at V and 3 bases at J, with 7 bases between the two ends. The chain's CDR3 is CASSVAEGYEQYF. As DNA, the CDR3 is TGTGCCAGCAGCGTAGCGGAGGGCTACGAGCAGTACTTC. Combining the CDR3 with reference TRBV9 and TRBJ2-7 gives the whole variable domain DSGVTQTPKHLITATGQRVTLRCSPRSGDLSVYWYQQSLDQGLQFLIQYYNGEERAKGNILERFSAQQFPDLHSELNLSSLELGDSALYFCASSVAEGYEQYFGPGTRLTVT.

In this sample, this clone turned up a few times. V and J are TRBV6-5 and TRBJ2-7; D tentatively reads TRBD1 or TRBD2 (6 bases each). Trimming took off 0 bases at V and 4 bases at J, with 13 bases between the two ends. The CDR3 loop spans 15 amino acids. Germline lookup yields CDR1 MNHEY and CDR2 SVGAGI. CDR3: CASSYSRGGSYEQYF. DNA of the CDR3: TGTGCCAGCAGTTACTCGAGAGGGGGGTCGTACGAGCAGTACTTC.

V and J are TRBV5-4 and TRBJ1-2; D may be TRBD1 (5 bases). Deletions cut 6 bases from V and 3 bases from J, with 21 bases between. Germline assignment: CDR1 SGHNT and CDR2 YYREEE (reference sequence). The CDR3 extends over 16 amino acids. This CDR3 is CASTSAIGEGDYGYTF. DNA of the CDR3: TGTGCCAGCACCTCTGCTATCGGGGAAGGGGACTATGGCTACACCTTC.

The rearrangement uses TRBV19 and TRBJ1-5, with no clear D. The V end was cut by 0 bases, the J end by 5 bases, with 14 bases between. There are 16 residues in the CDR3. In germline, CDR1 is LNHDA, CDR2 SQIVND (reference sequence). CDR3 residues: CASSIERGRMHQPQHF. DNA of the CDR3: TGTGCCAGTAGTATAGAACGGGGTCGGATGCATCAGCCCCAGCATTTT.

The rearrangement links TRBV2 to TRBJ2-7; D remains ambiguous. Trimming removed 6 bases at V and 4 bases at J, with 10 bases between. There are 12 residues in the CDR3. The germline gives CDR1 SNHLY, CDR2 FYNNEI. The CDR3 DNA sequence: TGTGCCAGCAGCCAGGACCTTTACGAGCAGTACTTC. Amino acids: CASSQDLYEQYF.

J is TRBJ2-3 and V is TRBV19; TRBD2 aligns across 12 bases. Per the germline V gene, CDR1 is LNHDA and CDR2 is SQIVND (reference sequence). The CDR3 is 17 residues long. V lost 5 bases to trimming and J lost 2 bases; unmatched junction nucleotides: 8. The CDR3, as DNA: TGTGCCAGTAGTGAAGTCGGACTAGCGGGGCTCACAGATACGCAGTATTTT. It yields the protein CASSEVGLAGLTDTQYF. The variable domain in full, with the rest retrieved from reference TRBV19 and TRBJ2-3, is DGGITQSPKYLFRKEGQNVTLSCEQNLNHDAMYWYRQDPGQGLRLIYYSQIVNDFQKGDIAEGYSVSREKKESFPLTVTSAQKNPTAFYLCASSEVGLAGLTDTQYFGPGTRLTVL.

The chain links TRBV27 to TRBJ2-7, with 7 positions matching TRBD2. Germline values: CDR1 MNHEY, CDR2 SMNVEV (reference sequence). The V segment lost 6 bases and the J segment 4 bases; nucleotides outside the gene matches: 18. This CDR3 contains 17 residues. The CDR3 reads CASSQRDYHQSPYEQYF. In DNA form, the CDR3 reads TGTGCCAGCAGCCAGCGGGACTATCACCAATCCCCTTACGAGCAGTACTTC.

The rearrangement joins TRBV10-3 to TRBJ1-1, with TRBD1 as a possible D gene (6 bases). With 6 bases removed from V and 1 base from J, the gap between germline ends came to 15 bases. Germline V gives CDR1 ENHRY, CDR2 SYGVKD. The CDR3 runs to 15 residues. Here the CDR3 reads CAIRGAPGGNTEAFF. The CDR3 region has the DNA TGTGCCATCAGGGGGGCGCCGGGAGGGAACACTGAAGCTTTCTTT.

The gene calls are TRBV6-5 and TRBJ2-5; 11 bases line up with TRBD2. With V trimmed by 1 base and J by 5 bases, 3 bases remained unmatched. The CDR3 length is 15 residues. Germline values: CDR1 MNHEY, CDR2 SVGAGI. The CDR3 DNA reads as TGTGCCAGCAGTTACTATAGCGGGGGGGCGGAGACCCAGTACTTC. Encoded protein: CASSYYSGGAETQYF.

The chain couples TRBV6-5 to TRBJ1-3; D possibly corresponds to TRBD1 (5 bases). Germline assignment: CDR1 MNHEY and CDR2 SVGAGI. V was pared by 6 bases and J by 5 bases, with 14 bases between. The CDR3 sequence is 14 residues long. CDR3 DNA: TGTGCCAGCAGGCCCGAGGGGAGGAGAAACACCATATATTTT. This codes for CASRPEGRRNTIYF.

The V and J genes are TRBV6-6 and TRBJ2-2, with D maybe TRBD2 (5 bases). In germline, CDR1 is MNHNY, CDR2 SVGAGI (reference sequence). The CDR3 covers 13 residues. Trimming stripped 4 bases from V and 6 bases from J, with 9 bases between. CDR3 in amino acids: CASSSSGAGELFF. CDR3 DNA: TGTGCCAGCAGTTCTTCCGGGGCCGGGGAGCTGTTTTTT.

This sequence joins TRBV29-1 and TRBJ2-2; TRBD2 is a possible D gene (6 bases). The germline V and J ends were trimmed by 5 bases and 4 bases, with 14 bases remaining between them. The CDR3 has 14 residues. Germline V gene lookup returns CDR1 SQVTM and CDR2 ANQGSEA. CDR3 bases: TGCAGCGTTCAAGGCGGGACCTTCACCGGGGAGCTGTTTTTT. Translated, it gives CSVQGGTFTGELFF.

V is TRBV6-1 and J is TRBJ1-6, with 8 nucleotides matching TRBD1. Germline V CDR1 and CDR2: MNHNS, SASEGT. The length of the CDR3 is 14 residues. The V and J ends lost 5 bases and 6 bases, in that order; junction bases with no gene match: 3. The CDR3 is CASSSDRVNSPLHF. CDR3 bases: TGTGCCAGCAGTTCGGACAGGGTTAATTCACCCCTCCACTTT.

The rearrangement uses TRBV6-6 and TRBJ1-5; D unresolved. The CDR3 spans 14 residues. Germline CDR1 MNHNY, CDR2 SVGAGI (reference sequence). Trimming removed 5 bases at V and 5 bases at J, with 13 bases between. The CDR3 DNA reads TGTGCCAGCAGTGCCCTCACACACGATCAGCCCCAGCATTTT. Translated: CASSALTHDQPQHF.

The sample holds one count of this clone. This chain uses TRBV9 with TRBJ2-1; 11 bases are a match to TRBD2. Per the germline V gene, CDR1 is SGDLS and CDR2 is YYNGEE. The CDR3 is 15 residues long. Germline trimming cut 2 bases from V and 6 bases from J; bases unmatched to any gene: 4. The CDR3 sequence: CASSVGLAEGNEQFF. The DNA for the CDR3 is TGTGCCAGCAGCGTGGGACTAGCGGAGGGCAATGAGCAGTTCTTC. Supplemented by reference TRBV9 and TRBJ2-1, the full variable domain reads DSGVTQTPKHLITATGQRVTLRCSPRSGDLSVYWYQQSLDQGLQFLIQYYNGEERAKGNILERFSAQQFPDLHSELNLSSLELGDSALYFCASSVGLAEGNEQFFGPGTRLTVL.